The 24 T cell receptor beta chains below come from one sample, sequenced in a study of early T cells in non-severe SARS-CoV-2 infection. TCRdb re-called the 5' RACE reads with MiXCR, one entry per CDR3 protein. Seen here are roughly 50,000 distinct CDR3 sequences, approximately 8% observed once, and the top ten hold around 4.2%. Source material: whole blood. The receptors stem from an adult who was a healthcare worker with PCR-confirmed SARS-CoV-2 infection or an uninfected control (not recorded which).

Only a few counts were recorded for this clonotype. The chain links TRBV6-6 to TRBJ2-7; D is ambiguous. Germline CDR1 MNHNY, CDR2 SVGAGI (reference sequence). This CDR3 region has 13 residues. Trimming left V 0 bases short and J 3 bases short, with 6 bases between. The CDR3 region is CASSYSGDYEQYF. The CDR3 bases are TGTGCCAGCAGTTACTCGGGTGACTACGAGCAGTACTTC.

J is TRBJ2-1 and V is TRBV12-5, with unresolved D. This CDR3 comprises 16 residues. Between the trimmed V and J ends, which lost 0 bases and 0 bases, there was a span of 9 bases. Germline V gene data show CDR1 as LGHNT and CDR2 as FRNRAP. CDR3 coding DNA: TGTGCTAGTGGTTTGGTGCGGTTAAGCTCCTACAATGAGCAGTTCTTC. It codes for CASGLVRLSSYNEQFF.

In its sample, this clonotype was seen many times. J is TRBJ1-2 and V is TRBV10-3; a possible D gene is TRBD1 (5 bases). The V and J ends lost 6 bases and 6 bases respectively, with 14 bases between them. Germline assignment: CDR1 ENHRY and CDR2 SYGVKD. The CDR3 runs 13 residues. The CDR3 DNA follows: TGTGCCATCAGGGGCAGGGAGGTGAATGGCTACACCTTC. Its translation: CAIRGREVNGYTF.

Many counts were recorded for this clonotype. The J gene is TRBJ2-7, the V gene TRBV2; D gene uncertain. The germline V gene has CDR1 SNHLY and CDR2 FYNNEI. The CDR3 sequence is 14 residues long. The V gene lost 7 bases and the J gene lost 0 bases, with 13 bases spanning the gap. The CDR3 region is CASKTSASSYEQYF. CDR3 in DNA: TGTGCCAGCAAGACTTCCGCCTCCTCCTACGAGCAGTACTTC.

This clonotype was counted many times. The rearrangement uses TRBV25-1 and TRBJ2-5; a weak D match, TRBD2 (6 bases). Germline assignment: CDR1 MGHDK and CDR2 SYGVNS. This CDR3 is built from 16 residues. With 5 bases removed from V and 4 bases from J, the gap between germline ends came to 20 bases. CDR3 residues: CASSFPRGSPLETQYF. The CDR3, as DNA: TGTGCCAGCAGTTTTCCGCGGGGCTCGCCCCTAGAGACCCAGTACTTC. The entire variable domain, with the rest obtained from reference TRBV25-1 and TRBJ2-5, is as follows: EADIYQTPRYLVIGTGKKITLECSQTMGHDKMYWYQQDPGMELHLIHYSYGVNSTEKGDLSSESTVSRIRTEHFPLTLESARPSHTSQYLCASSFPRGSPLETQYFGPGTRLLVL.

The chain carries TRBV9 and TRBJ2-5, with 10 nucleotides matching TRBD2. Germline loops: CDR1 SGDLS, CDR2 YYNGEE. The CDR3 covers 19 residues. The V and J ends lost 4 bases and 5 bases, in that order; junction bases with no gene match: 20. CDR3 protein: CASSTPDEASGRASETQYF. The CDR3 DNA is TGTGCCAGCAGCACCCCCGATGAGGCTAGCGGGAGAGCAAGCGAGACCCAGTACTTC.

Many counts were recorded for this clonotype. The V and J genes are TRBV5-1 and TRBJ2-7, with D hard to call. The V end lost 4 bases, the J end lost 4 bases, and 6 bases lay between the germline ends. The CDR3 sequence is 11 residues long. From germline, CDR1 is SGHRS and CDR2 YFSETQ. The CDR3 DNA sequence: TGCGCCAGCAGCCAGAATTACGAGCAGTACTTC. This translates into CASSQNYEQYF.

The chain links TRBV20-1 to TRBJ2-1, with D possibly matching TRBD2 (5 bases). V lost 5 bases and J 5 bases, leaving 16 bases between the germline ends. Germline assignment: CDR1 DFQATT and CDR2 SNEGSKA (reference sequence). There are 14 residues in the CDR3. CDR3 region: CSALRGLLNNEQFF. The DNA for the CDR3 is TGCAGTGCTTTAAGAGGGTTGTTGAACAATGAGCAGTTCTTC.

This clonotype was seen only a few times. The chain carries TRBV19 and TRBJ2-7, with TRBD1 matching 9 bases. J lost 3 bases, V lost 6 bases, and 6 bases had no gene match. The CDR3 is 14 residues long. The germline CDR1 and CDR2 sequences are LNHDA and SQIVND (reference sequence). The DNA of the CDR3 is TGTGCCAGTAGCCCGGGACAGGGACTCTACGAGCAGTACTTC. Translation: CASSPGQGLYEQYF.

The chain is built from TRBV5-1 and TRBJ2-7, with D perhaps TRBD2 (6 bases). This CDR3 comprises 15 residues. Trimming shortened V by 0 bases and J by 4 bases, and 14 bases separated the two germline ends. The V gene's germline CDR1 is SGHRS and CDR2 YFSETQ. CDR3 DNA: TGCGCCAGCAGCTTGGGCGCAGGCGGGAAGTACGAGCAGTACTTC. Translation gives CASSLGAGGKYEQYF.

This clonotype has a count of ten or more. V gene TRBV11-1 combines with J gene TRBJ2-1; 7 nucleotides line up with TRBD1. V was clipped by 5 bases and J by 8 bases; unmatched bases: 3. Germline lookup yields CDR1 SGHAT and CDR2 FQDESV (reference sequence). CDR3 length: 12 amino acids. CDR3 DNA sequence: TGTGCCAGCAGCAGACAGGGCTATGAGCAGTTCTTC. Protein product: CASSRQGYEQFF.

This clonotype has just a few counts. This rearrangement joins TRBV20-1 to TRBJ1-1; D ambiguous. Trimming took off 2 bases at V and 1 base at J, with 11 bases between the two ends. This CDR3 spans 14 amino acids. CDR1 is DFQATT, CDR2 SNEGSKA, per germline (reference sequence). The CDR3 DNA reads as TGCAGTGCTAGATTTCGGGTCAAGAACACTGAAGCTTTCTTT. This translates into CSARFRVKNTEAFF.

The table lists this clonotype with many counts. The chain uses TRBV18 and TRBJ2-2; 11 bases match TRBD2. This CDR3 spans 18 amino acids. Looked up from germline, CDR1 is KGHSH and CDR2 is LQKENI. The junction had 11 bases not matched to a gene; V was cut back by 6 bases and J by 2 bases. The CDR3 loop reads CASSPPGLADLNTGELFF. In DNA form, the CDR3 reads TGTGCCAGCTCGCCTCCGGGACTAGCGGACCTCAACACCGGGGAGCTGTTTTTT.

This rearrangement joins TRBV7-2 to TRBJ2-3; D could derive from TRBD1 or TRBD2 (5 bases each). The germline CDR1 and CDR2 sequences are SGHTA and FQGNSA. The CDR3 runs to 17 residues. V was cut by 1 base and J by 4 bases, with 18 bases left in between. The CDR3 here is CASSLVPGRPGADTQYF. CDR3 nucleotide sequence: TGTGCCAGCAGCTTAGTCCCGGGGCGCCCTGGGGCAGATACGCAGTATTTT.

Ten or more counts support this clonotype. The V gene is TRBV7-9, the J gene TRBJ2-5, with D maybe TRBD2 (7 bases). The CDR3 is 13 amino acids. V lost 2 bases, J lost 7 bases, and 11 bases lay in between. The germline V gene has CDR1 SEHNR and CDR2 FQNEAQ (reference sequence). In DNA form, the CDR3 reads TGTGCCAGCAGCTTATCGGGGGGCGCGACCCAGTACTTC. This gives the protein CASSLSGGATQYF.

The table lists this clonotype with many counts. This rearrangement joins TRBV3-1 to TRBJ2-7; a weak D match, TRBD1 (5 bases). Trimming took off 4 bases at V and 6 bases at J, with 10 bases between the two ends. Germline assignment: CDR1 LGHDT and CDR2 YNNKEL (reference sequence). CDR3 length: 12 amino acids. The DNA for the CDR3 is TGTGCCAGCAGCCTGGGGCCGGGCGAGCAGTACTTC. Amino acid sequence: CASSLGPGEQYF.

The rearrangement uses TRBV6-2 or TRBV6-3 and TRBJ2-2; D not certain. This CDR3 has 15 amino acids. Germline V gives CDR1 MNHEY, CDR2 SVGEGT. Trimming stripped 6 bases from V and 3 bases from J, with 14 bases between. The CDR3 protein is CASREGRLYTGELFF. In DNA form, the CDR3 reads TGTGCCAGCAGGGAAGGGCGCCTATACACCGGGGAGCTGTTTTTT.

This clonotype was detected only a few times. The gene calls are TRBV15 and TRBJ1-5, with D maybe TRBD1 (6 bases). This CDR3 has 14 residues. Trimming stripped 4 bases from V and 5 bases from J, with 12 bases between. The germline V gene encodes CDR1 LNHNV and CDR2 YYDKDF (reference sequence). The CDR3 loop is CATSTEDSHQPQHF. The DNA of the CDR3 is TGTGCCACCAGCACGGAGGACAGTCATCAGCCCCAGCATTTT.

This clonotype is medium-sized in the sample. V and J are TRBV20-1 and TRBJ2-5; D not certain. The germline V gene has CDR1 DFQATT and CDR2 SNEGSKA (reference sequence). The CDR3 has 11 amino acids. The V gene lost 2 bases and the J gene lost 7 bases, with 8 bases spanning the gap. The CDR3 is CSARLVGTQYF. CDR3 bases: TGCAGTGCTAGACTAGTGGGGACCCAGTACTTC.

This clonotype has just a few counts. This sequence joins TRBV5-5 and TRBJ2-1; TRBD2 matches 12 bases. Per the germline V gene, CDR1 is SGHKS and CDR2 is YYEKEE (reference sequence). The J segment lost 10 bases and the V segment lost 4 bases, leaving 12 bases of the junction unmatched. This CDR3 is 16 amino acids long. The CDR3 is CASSVASGRAYGEQFF. CDR3 in DNA: TGTGCCAGCAGCGTAGCTAGCGGGAGGGCCTATGGGGAGCAGTTCTTC.

Only a few counts were recorded for this clonotype. The rearrangement uses TRBV27 and TRBJ2-1; D is undetermined. The CDR3 runs 13 residues. V lost 2 bases to trimming and J lost 4 bases, with 6 bases between them. From germline, CDR1 is MNHEY and CDR2 SMNVEV (reference sequence). In nucleotides, the CDR3 is TGTGCCAGCAGTTTACCCCAATACAATGAGCAGTTCTTC. Translating gives CASSLPQYNEQFF.

The gene calls are TRBV20-1 and TRBJ2-3; D is perhaps TRBD2 (6 bases). The V and J ends lost 3 bases and 1 base respectively, with 11 bases between them. CDR1 and CDR2 from the germline V gene are DFQATT and SNEGSKA (reference sequence). This CDR3 comprises 14 residues. The CDR3, as DNA: TGCAGTGCTAGTGGGCGGGACGGCACAGATACGCAGTATTTT. Its translation is CSASGRDGTDTQYF.

This sequence joins TRBV5-4 and TRBJ2-3; D ambiguous. V lost 5 bases to trimming and J lost 0 bases, with 4 bases between them. Germline lookup yields CDR1 SGHNT and CDR2 YYREEE (reference sequence). CDR3 length: 12 residues. The chain's CDR3 is CASRDSTDTQYF. CDR3 in DNA: TGTGCCAGCAGGGACAGCACAGATACGCAGTATTTT.

The chain recombines TRBV7-9 with TRBJ1-1; possible D gene TRBD1, 5 bases. The CDR3 contains 14 residues. With 5 bases removed from V and 5 bases from J, the gap between germline ends came to 15 bases. CDR1 SEHNR and CDR2 FQNEAQ come from the germline V gene (reference sequence). CDR3 in amino acids: CASSPPRGGTEAFF. CDR3 nucleotides: TGTGCCAGCAGCCCGCCTAGGGGCGGAACTGAAGCTTTCTTT.